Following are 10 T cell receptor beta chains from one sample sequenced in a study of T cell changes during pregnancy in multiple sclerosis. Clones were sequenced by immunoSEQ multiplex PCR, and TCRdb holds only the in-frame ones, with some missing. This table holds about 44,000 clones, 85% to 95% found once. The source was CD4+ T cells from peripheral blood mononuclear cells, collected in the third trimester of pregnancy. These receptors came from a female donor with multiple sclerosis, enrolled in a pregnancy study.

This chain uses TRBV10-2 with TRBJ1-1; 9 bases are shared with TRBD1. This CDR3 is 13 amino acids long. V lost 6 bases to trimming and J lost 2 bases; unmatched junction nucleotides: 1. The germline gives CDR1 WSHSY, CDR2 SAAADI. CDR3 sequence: CASRDRGNTEAFF. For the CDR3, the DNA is TGCGCCAGCAGGGACAGGGGAAACACTGAAGCTTTCTTT.

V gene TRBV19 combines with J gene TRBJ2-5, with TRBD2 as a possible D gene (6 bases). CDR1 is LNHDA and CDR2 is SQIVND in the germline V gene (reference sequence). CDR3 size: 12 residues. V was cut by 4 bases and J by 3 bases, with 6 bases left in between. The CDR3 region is CASSRGEETQYF. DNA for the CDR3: TGTGCCAGTAGTAGGGGGGAAGAGACCCAGTACTTC.

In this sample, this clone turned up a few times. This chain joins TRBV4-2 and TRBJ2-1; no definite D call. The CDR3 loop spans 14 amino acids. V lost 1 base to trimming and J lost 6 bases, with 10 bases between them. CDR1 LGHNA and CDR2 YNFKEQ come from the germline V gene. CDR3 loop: CASSQGKAVNEQFF. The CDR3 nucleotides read TGTGCCAGCAGCCAAGGCAAGGCGGTCAATGAGCAGTTCTTC.

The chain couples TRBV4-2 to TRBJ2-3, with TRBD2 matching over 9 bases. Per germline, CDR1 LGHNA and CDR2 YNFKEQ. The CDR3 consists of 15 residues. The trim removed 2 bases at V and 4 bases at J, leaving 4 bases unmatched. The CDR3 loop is CASSQIAGDPDTQYF. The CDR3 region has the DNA TGTGCCAGCAGCCAAATAGCGGGAGATCCAGATACGCAGTATTTT.

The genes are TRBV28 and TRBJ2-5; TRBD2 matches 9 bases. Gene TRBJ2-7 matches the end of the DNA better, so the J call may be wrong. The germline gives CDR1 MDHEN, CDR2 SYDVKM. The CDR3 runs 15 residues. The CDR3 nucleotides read TGTGCCAGCAGCCAGAGCGGGGGGCCCCCCTACGAGCAGTACTTC. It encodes CASSQSGGPPYEQYF.

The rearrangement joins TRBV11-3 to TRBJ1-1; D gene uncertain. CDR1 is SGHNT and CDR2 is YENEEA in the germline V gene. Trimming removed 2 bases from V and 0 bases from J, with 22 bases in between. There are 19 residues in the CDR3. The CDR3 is CASSLYGASRFPVNTEAFF. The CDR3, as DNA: TGTGCCAGCAGCTTATACGGTGCGTCCCGCTTCCCTGTGAACACTGAAGCTTTCTTT.

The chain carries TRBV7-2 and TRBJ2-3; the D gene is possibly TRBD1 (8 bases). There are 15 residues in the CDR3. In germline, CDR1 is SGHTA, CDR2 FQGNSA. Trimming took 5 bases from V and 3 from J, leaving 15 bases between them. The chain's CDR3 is CASSLGQGGTDTQYF. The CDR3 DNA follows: TGTGCCAGCAGCCTCGGACAGGGAGGGACAGATACGCAGTATTTT.

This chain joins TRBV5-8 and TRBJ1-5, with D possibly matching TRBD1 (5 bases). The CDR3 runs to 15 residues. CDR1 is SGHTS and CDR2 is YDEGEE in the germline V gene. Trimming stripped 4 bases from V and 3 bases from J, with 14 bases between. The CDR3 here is CASSPGTVNNQPQHF. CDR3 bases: TGTGCCAGCAGCCCGGGGACTGTAAACAATCAGCCCCAGCATTTT.

DNA of the CDR3: TGCGCCAGCAGCTTGGTGGGGGGCTCCTACGAGCAGTACTTC. Amino acid sequence: CASSLVGGSYEQYF. V and J are TRBV5-1 and TRBJ2-7, with D possibly being TRBD2 (6 bases). V was trimmed by 0 bases and J by 0 bases, leaving 7 bases between them. This CDR3 is 14 amino acids long. Per germline, CDR1 SGHRS and CDR2 YFSETQ.

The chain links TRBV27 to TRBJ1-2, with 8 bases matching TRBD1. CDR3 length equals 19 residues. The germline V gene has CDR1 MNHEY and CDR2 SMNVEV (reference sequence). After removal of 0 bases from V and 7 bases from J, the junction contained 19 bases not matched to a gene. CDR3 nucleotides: TGTGCCAGCAGTTTATCGCGTGCGGCAGGACCAGGGGGCAAATTTGGCTACACCTTC. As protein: CASSLSRAAGPGGKFGYTF.